This T cell receptor beta chain was obtained from a study of T cell responses to AZD1222 COVID-19 vaccine. As for this clone: What it binds is not known.

Germline V gene data show CDR1 as LNHDA and CDR2 as SQIVND (reference sequence). This CDR3 has 13 residues. The V and J ends lost 6 bases and 4 bases respectively, with 7 bases between them. The table came from immunoSEQ multiplex PCR; TCRdb's copy has only in-frame clones and leaves some out. The data contain 170,000 or so clones, about 85% of them seen just once; the ten biggest clones take up 2.5% to 3%. The study, taken as a whole, reports: Just 6 or 7 AZD1222 recipients were seropositive at baseline.

The sample in question was peripheral blood, obtained on day 0 of AZD1222 vaccination. The chain joins TRBV19 to TRBJ1-6; D remains unclear. This receptor was taken from an adult in good health. The CDR3 region has the DNA TGTGCCAGTAGCACGATTTATAATTCACCCCTCCACTTT. This translates into CASSTIYNSPLHF.